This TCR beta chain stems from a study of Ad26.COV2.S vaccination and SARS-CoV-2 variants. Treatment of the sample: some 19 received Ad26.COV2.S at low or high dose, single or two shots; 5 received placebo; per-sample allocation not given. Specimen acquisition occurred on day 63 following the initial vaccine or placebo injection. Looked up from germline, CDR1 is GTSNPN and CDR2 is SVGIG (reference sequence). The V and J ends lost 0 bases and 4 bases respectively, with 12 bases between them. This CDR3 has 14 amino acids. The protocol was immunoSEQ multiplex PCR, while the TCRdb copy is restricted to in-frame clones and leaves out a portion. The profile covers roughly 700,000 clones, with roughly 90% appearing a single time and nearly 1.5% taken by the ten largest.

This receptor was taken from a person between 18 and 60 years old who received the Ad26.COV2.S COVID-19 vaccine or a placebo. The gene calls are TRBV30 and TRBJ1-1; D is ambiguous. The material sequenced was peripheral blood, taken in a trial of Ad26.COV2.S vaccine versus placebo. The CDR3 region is CAWSVRSFGTEAFF. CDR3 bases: TGTGCCTGGAGTGTGAGGAGTTTTGGCACTGAAGCTTTCTTT.